The rows below give T cell receptor beta chains drawn from one sample of a study of cytomegalovirus exposure and HLA in healthy donors. The method was immunoSEQ multiplex PCR; TCRdb's version includes in-frame clones alone and lacks a portion of them. In all, the sample yields around 76,000 clones. The sequencing sample was made of PBMCs. The receptors were sampled from a man aged 40-50 years in good health and CMV-seronegative. Both conserved end residues are part of each CDR3. A D gene is named only where the DNA matches it firmly. Expanded clones get a size class; other rows say once, few or many, or leave the size out.

j_gene	d_gene	abundance	v_gene	CDR3aa	CDR3nt
TRBJ2-7	TRBD2	.	TRBV11-2	CASSPTSGMEEQYF	TGTGCCAGCAGCCCTACCAGCGGGATGGAGGAGCAGTACTTC
TRBJ2-7	.	.	TRBV6-5	CASSYREADEQYF	TGTGCCAGCAGTTACAGGGAGGCGGACGAGCAGTACTTC
TRBJ2-1	.	.	TRBV7-2	CATKEREVVHEQFF	TGTGCCACCAAGGAAAGGGAGGTGGTGCATGAGCAGTTCTTC
TRBJ1-2	.	.	TRBV30	CAWSVHRAGGYTF	TGTGCCTGGAGTGTACACAGGGCGGGTGGCTACACCTTC
TRBJ2-1	.	.	TRBV19	CASSIGRRGTYNEQFF	TGTGCCAGTAGTATTGGTAGGAGAGGCACCTACAATGAGCAGTTCTTC
TRBJ1-3	.	.	TRBV5-4	CASSLGQAGNTIYF	TGTGCCAGCAGCTTGGGACAGGCTGGAAACACCATATATTTT
TRBJ2-7	TRBD1	.	TRBV6-6	CASSFRDRVYEQYF	TGTGCCAGCAGTTTCCGGGACAGGGTGTACGAGCAGTACTTC
TRBJ2-7	.	.	TRBV7-9	CASSNSGGNEQYF	TGTGCCAGCAGCAACTCGGGCGGGAACGAGCAGTACTTC
TRBJ2-7	TRBD1	.	TRBV28	CAQGEWYEQYF	TGTGCCCAGGGGGAGTGGTACGAGCAGTACTTC
TRBJ2-7	.	.	TRBV30	CAWSVGQGPSYEQYF	TGTGCCTGGAGTGTAGGGCAGGGGCCTTCTTACGAGCAGTACTTC
TRBJ1-1	.	.	TRBV15	CATSVGQTNTEAFF	TGTGCCACCAGCGTCGGACAGACGAACACTGAAGCTTTCTTT
TRBJ1-1	TRBD1	.	TRBV10-3	CAIRTTGDNTEAFF	TGTGCCATCAGGACGACAGGGGACAACACTGAAGCTTTCTTT
TRBJ1-2	TRBD1	.	TRBV28	CASSQTGGGLKGYTF	TGTGCCAGCAGTCAAACAGGGGGAGGTCTGAAAGGCTACACCTTC
TRBJ1-3	TRBD1	.	TRBV7-6	CASGPTGAGNTIYF	TGTGCCAGCGGACCCACAGGGGCTGGAAACACCATATATTTT
TRBJ2-1	.	.	TRBV5-8	CASSTERVVDNEQFF	TGTGCCAGCAGCACGGAGCGGGTCGTGGACAATGAGCAGTTCTTC
TRBJ2-3	.	.	TRBV19	CASKKSVGRGGRFGTDTQYF	TGTGCCAGCAAAAAGAGCGTAGGGAGGGGGGGGCGTTTCGGCACAGATACGCAGTATTTT
TRBJ2-2	TRBD2	.	TRBV19	CASSIGLAGMRSGELFF	TGTGCCAGTAGTATAGGACTAGCGGGGATGAGGTCCGGGGAGCTGTTTTTT
TRBJ2-3	TRBD2	.	TRBV7-9	CASSLGLAVISTDTQYF	TGTGCCAGCAGCCTCGGACTAGCGGTAATTAGCACAGATACGCAGTATTTT
TRBJ2-1	TRBD1	.	TRBV29-1	CSVRTGDYNEQFF	TGCAGCGTCAGGACAGGGGACTACAATGAGCAGTTCTTC
TRBJ1-1	.	.	TRBV4-1	CASSQLPGEVAGAFF	TGCGCCAGCAGCCAGTTGCCCGGGGAAGTGGCGGGAGCTTTCTTT
TRBJ1-3	TRBD1	.	TRBV5-6	CASSPGTGSSGNTIYF	TGTGCCAGCAGCCCCGGGACAGGGAGCTCTGGAAACACCATATATTTT
TRBJ1-4	.	.	TRBV19	CASNPASATNEKLFF	TGTGCCAGTAATCCCGCGTCGGCAACTAATGAAAAACTGTTTTTT
TRBJ1-1	TRBD1	.	TRBV6-1	CASSPDRGDTEAFF	TGTGCCAGCAGTCCGGACAGGGGGGACACTGAAGCTTTCTTT
TRBJ2-5	TRBD2	.	TRBV12-5	CASGLGVGGTETQYF	TGTGCTAGTGGTTTGGGGGTGGGGGGGACGGAGACCCAGTACTTC
TRBJ1-6	.	.	TRBV27	CASSVDGGNSPLHF	TGTGCCAGCAGCGTAGACGGCGGAAATTCACCCCTCCACTTT
TRBJ2-3	TRBD2	medium-sized	TRBV7-2	CASSLGLGGDTQYF	TGTGCCAGCAGCTTAGGTCTGGGAGGGGATACGCAGTATTTT
TRBJ2-7	TRBD2	.	TRBV5-1	CASSLVTGGPYGDEQYF	TGCGCCAGCAGCTTGGTAACGGGGGGGCCTTATGGAGACGAGCAGTACTTC
TRBJ2-7	TRBD1	.	TRBV10-3	CASSRGFYEQYF	TGTGCCAGCTCCAGGGGGTTCTACGAGCAGTACTTC
TRBJ1-1	TRBD1	.	TRBV9	CASSRGQGAVEAFF	TGTGCCAGCAGCCGGGGACAGGGGGCAGTTGAAGCTTTCTTT
TRBJ2-3	.	.	TRBV5-1	CASSLGVSYADTQYF	TGCGCCAGCAGCTTGGGGGTTAGCTATGCAGATACGCAGTATTTT
TRBJ1-1	TRBD1	.	TRBV11-3	CASSLSGRGHTEAFF	TGTGCCAGCAGCTTATCTGGCAGGGGGCACACTGAAGCTTTCTTT
TRBJ2-4	.	.	TRBV2	CATSRTENIQYF	TGTGCCACCTCGCGGACAGAAAACATTCAGTACTTC